Detailed here is one T cell receptor beta chain. Its antigen target is currently unknown. A read error may produce the germline difference seen at one junction end. The protocol used for the library was 5' RACE. Sequencing instrument: Illumina HiSeq 2500. The second PCR ran for roughly 7 to 12 cycles and used a J-beta primer mix along with a sample-barcoded 5' primer. A unique molecular identifier was introduced onto each TCR beta cDNA molecule by a template-switch 5' adaptor carrying 12 random nucleotides. Each sample yielded at least 2.5 million CDR3-containing paired-end reads. The Mint cDNA synthesis kit, primed by a TRBC-specific oligonucleotide, was used to synthesize first-strand cDNA from all RNA. All cDNA was treated with uracil-DNA glycosylase and then went through a first 18-cycle PCR with the universal primers M1SS and BC2_uni_R. Concerning the study's data processing: For normalization, 1 million high-quality reads, each with a distinct molecular identifier, were randomly selected from each sample. Instead of being binned into consensus sequences, reads with shared molecular identifiers were discarded. MiTCR, with a Q25 quality threshold and the strictest error-elimination algorithm, was used for CDR3 identification, clonotype clustering and error correction. A nonparametric unseen species model with Euler transformation was used to estimate a lower bound on total TCR beta diversity. TCRdb's own reprocessing of the public reads used fastp at Q25 and MiXCR and kept productive beta chains. CDR3 protein duplicates are merged, each entry listing the most common genes and DNA. TCRdb, not the authors, supplied the V and J calls. Here the sample has about 640,000 distinct CDR3 sequences; about 54% occur a single time. The top ten clones comprise around 37% of the sample.

This specimen comes from a study of blood T cells in healthy people across ages (dated by TCRdb to between 2015 and 2017). A note on the overall study: In model experiments, roughly one uniquely barcoded TCR beta cDNA molecule per two T cells was captured by template switching. To track age-related changes in TCR beta repertoire diversity, the study relied on deep sequencing normalized with unique cDNA molecular identifiers. To avoid experimental bias, donors of different ages were randomly spread across the sequencing lanes. Using the same blood draw, the study looked at two additional independent replicas of 1 million unique cDNA reads for two donors, one aged 18 to 29 and the other aged 80 or older. The donors were divided into four age groups: young (average around 17 years), middle-aged (around 37), aged (approximately 62) and long-lived (82). Overall study results and their limits: Donor CMV infection status was unknown, potentially confounding age-related changes in expanded clonotypes. Since profiling was done on bulk unsorted PBMCs, naive and antigen-experienced compartments could not be conclusively compared. As age increased, observed TCR beta diversity per million T cells dropped in a roughly linear way, and a significant reduction was already evident by age about 40. Estimates of total diversity from one million sequenced T cells were regarded as lower bounds and underestimates. There was a strong correlation between observed TCR beta diversity and the percentage of naive T cells measured by flow cytometry. Compared with the aged group, the long-lived group had more naive CD4+ T cells, fewer expanded clones and increased TCR diversity, suggesting age selection.

Taken from cysteine to phenylalanine, the CDR3 has 17 residues. Only CDR3 DNA remains: 51 bases, in frame from the first base. In the germline V gene, CDR1 corresponds to SGHDT and CDR2 to YYEEEE. The donors were some 36 Caucasian individuals from Russia, aged 6 to 90 years, who were systemically healthy. Each donor gave around 9.8 milliliters of peripheral blood, collected into EDTA-treated Vacutainer tubes. PBMCs were isolated by Ficoll-Paque density-gradient centrifugation, with at least 7 million obtained per sample. Total RNA was extracted from PBMCs with Trizol reagent, with at least 6 micrograms obtained per sample. Naive CD45RAhigh/CD27high T cell percentages were measured by flow cytometry on a PBMC aliquot from every donor.

The receptor chain draws on TRBV5-6 and TRBJ1-6; TRBD1 is possibly the D segment (5 matching bases). The source of this sequence is a man in his sixties in good health. The sample was blood. The CDR3 reads CASTLGGGDSYNPPLHF. In nucleotide form, the sequence is TGTGCCAGCACTCTCGGCGGGGGAGACTCCTATAATCCACCCCTCCACTTT.